This T cell receptor (beta chain) derives from a study of OX40 agonist ivuxolimab in advanced cancers. Whole-study findings and limits: Mean expanded clone counts were higher in CD8+ than CD4+ T cells.

V lost 4 bases and J 8 bases, leaving 11 bases between the germline ends. Germline values: CDR1 MNHEY, CDR2 SMNVEV (reference sequence). The CDR3 covers 12 residues. Turning to this clone: Its antigen is still unknown.

Patients were ineligible given autoimmune disease history or systemic immunosuppression. Generated by immunoSEQ multiplex PCR, the TCRdb table keeps only in-frame clones and is missing some. This repertoire shows 50,000 to 65,000 clones, approximately 85% found once; its top ten account for around 1%. The origin of this receptor is an adult with an advanced solid tumor such as melanoma, head and neck, liver or kidney cancer. The chain employs TRBV27 and TRBJ1-2; D might be TRBD1 (5 bases). Source: CD4+ or CD8+ T cells sorted from blood, taken in a trial of the OX40 agonist ivuxolimab. CDR3 amino acids: CASSSGRGGYTF. CDR3 bases: TGTGCCAGCAGTTCAGGGCGAGGGGGCTACACCTTC.